This TCR beta chain was observed in a study of shared clonotypes between healthy human individuals. Study-wide results and limits: Clonotype sharing across donors was expected to vary with sequencing depth. Rarefaction curves obtained for sorted subsets showed sequencing incomplete despite large depth.

CD8 memory merged CD45RO+ with CCR7-negative CD45RA+ TemRA cells. Notes on this clone: Its specificity is not known.

The CDR3 is 12 residues long. Trimming cost V 4 bases and J 5 bases, with 5 bases left between them. From germline, CDR1 is MGHRA and CDR2 YSYEKL. Evenly divided among several immunoSEQ plates was the genomic DNA of each subset. Data came from immunoSEQ multiplex PCR; TCRdb stores just in-frame clones and leaves some out. The sample carries fewer than 150,000 clones, around two thirds recorded once. Sequenced sample: memory CD8+ T cells sorted from blood. The subset was: CD45RO+ cells pooled with CCR7-negative TemRA cells. This TCR was sampled from a woman aged 30 to 39 in good health. The chain has TRBV4-1 and TRBJ2-2; D is uncertain. CDR3 amino acids: CASSRWTGELFF. The CDR3, as DNA: TGCGCCAGCAGCCGATGGACCGGGGAGCTGTTTTTT.